This TCR beta chain was retrieved from a study of T-cell reconstitution after alpha-beta-depleted transplantation in children. Preparing the TCRbeta library involved the use of unique molecular identifiers. TCRdb reanalysed the PCR reads using MiXCR and keeps one entry per CDR3 protein. Here the sample spans about 360,000 distinct CDR3 sequences, about an eighth being singletons. Many counts were recorded for this clonotype. Trimming removed 4 bases from V and 10 bases from J, with 17 bases in between. The germline CDR1 and CDR2 sequences are SGHVS and FNYEAQ. The CDR3 has 13 residues. The source is a human donor who donated a stem cell graft to a child with Fanconi anemia. Sequenced material: PBMCs, taken from the stem cell graft. This chain uses TRBV7-6 with TRBJ2-7, with D possibly being TRBD1 (6 bases). CDR3 DNA sequence: TGTGCCAGCAGCTCCACAGGGTTCCAAAATCAGTACTTC. Its protein is CASSSTGFQNQYF.